One sample yielded the 24 T cell receptor beta chains listed below, sequenced in a study of blood T cell repertoires in COVID-19. TCRdb's table, derived via immunoSEQ multiplex PCR, lists solely in-frame clones and lacks some. This sample has roughly 370,000 clones, with more than 75% found just once. The source material was PBMCs or T cells enriched from blood (not recorded which). The receptors were gathered from a woman aged 50 to 60 who had recovered from COVID-19.

The DNA of the CDR3 is TGCGCCAGCAGCCAAGATTCAGGACAGGGATTTGGGACTTCCTACGAGCAGTACTTC. The encoded protein is CASSQDSGQGFGTSYEQYF. The chain combines TRBV4-3 with TRBJ2-7; TRBD1 agrees at 8 bases. Germline lookup yields CDR1 LGHNA and CDR2 YSLEER. The V segment lost 0 bases and the J segment 1 base; nucleotides outside the gene matches: 14. The CDR3 extends over 19 amino acids.

The gene calls are TRBV4-1 and TRBJ2-3, with TRBD1 matching 11 bases. J lost 4 bases, V lost 6 bases, and 12 bases had no gene match. CDR3 length equals 17 residues. CDR1 is MGHRA, CDR2 YSYEKL, per germline. This CDR3 is CASRQGVRTGGADTQYF. Written as DNA, the CDR3 is TGCGCCAGCAGACAGGGCGTAAGGACAGGGGGCGCAGATACGCAGTATTTT.

The chain recombines TRBV6-5 with TRBJ1-4; D ambiguous. CDR3 length: 14 amino acids. Germline CDR1 reads MNHEY; CDR2 reads SVGAGI. V lost 2 bases, J lost 8 bases, and 12 bases lay in between. CDR3 in amino acids: CASSYGRVGEKLFF. DNA for the CDR3: TGTGCCAGCAGTTACGGCCGGGTCGGAGAAAAACTGTTTTTT.

The V gene is TRBV9, the J gene TRBJ2-7; no definite D call. CDR3 length equals 14 residues. Germline CDR1 is SGDLS and CDR2 is YYNGEE. V lost 3 bases and J lost 2, with 12 bases in between. The CDR3, as DNA: TGTGCCAGCAGCGCCTCCGGGTCCCCCTACGAGCAGTACTTC. Amino acids: CASSASGSPYEQYF.

The rearrangement links TRBV5-1 to TRBJ1-1; D remains ambiguous. V shed 0 bases and J shed 4 bases, with 13 bases lying between them. CDR1 is SGHRS and CDR2 is YFSETQ in the germline V gene. This CDR3 is 15 amino acids long. The CDR3 coding sequence is TGCGCCAGCAGCTTGGGAGTTTTATCCCCCACTGAAGCTTTCTTT. Its translation is CASSLGVLSPTEAFF.

The rearrangement uses TRBV10-3 and TRBJ1-6; TRBD1 matches at 8 bases. Germline assignment: CDR1 ENHRY and CDR2 SYGVKD. The CDR3 totals 17 residues. The V and J ends lost 2 bases and 0 bases, in that order; junction bases with no gene match: 3. In DNA, the CDR3 is TGTGCCATCAGTGAGGGGACAGGCAACTCCTATAATTCACCCCTCCACTTT. Encoded protein: CAISEGTGNSYNSPLHF.

The chain employs TRBV5-1 and TRBJ2-2; a possible D gene is TRBD1 (5 bases). V was trimmed by 4 bases and J by 7 bases, leaving 17 bases between them. The CDR3 runs to 15 residues. From germline, CDR1 is SGHRS and CDR2 YFSETQ. CDR3 DNA: TGCGCCAGCAGCCCAAATGCAGGGTCGGGCGGGGAGCTGTTTTTT. Its protein is CASSPNAGSGGELFF.

V gene TRBV4-2 combines with J gene TRBJ2-3; 8 bases map to TRBD2. Germline-derived CDR1 and CDR2 are LGHNA and YNFKEQ. CDR3 length: 15 residues. V lost 2 bases to trimming and J lost 5 bases; unmatched junction nucleotides: 6. CDR3 coding DNA: TGTGCCAGCAGCCAAATCGGGGGGGGAGGAGATACGCAGTATTTT. The encoded protein is CASSQIGGGGDTQYF.

The V gene is TRBV4-1, the J gene TRBJ2-3; 11 bases fit TRBD1. V shed 4 bases, J shed 4 bases, and the junction held 7 bases outside the gene matches. Per germline, CDR1 MGHRA and CDR2 YSYEKL. The CDR3 covers 16 residues. The chain's CDR3 is CASSRGQGALSDTQYF. DNA of the CDR3: TGCGCCAGCAGCCGCGGACAGGGGGCCCTTTCAGATACGCAGTATTTT.

The count of this clone is one. The chain recombines TRBV18 with TRBJ2-2; no firm D call. V lost 2 bases and J lost 5, with 9 bases in between. CDR1 and CDR2 from the germline V gene are KGHSH and LQKENI. This CDR3 comprises 14 residues. For the CDR3, the DNA is TGTGCCAGCTCACCATCTTTTTTAACCGGGGAGCTGTTTTTT. It specifies CASSPSFLTGELFF. The variable domain in full, with the rest retrieved from reference TRBV18 and TRBJ2-2, is NAGVMQNPRHLVRRRGQEARLRCSPMKGHSHVYWYRQLPEEGLKFMVYLQKENIIDESGMPKERFSAEFPKEGPSILRIQQVVRGDSAAYFCASSPSFLTGELFFGEGSRLTVL.

The rearrangement links TRBV6-4 to TRBJ1-6; TRBD1 is a possible D gene (6 bases). The CDR3 covers 15 residues. CDR1 and CDR2 from the germline V gene are MRHNA and SNTAGT. V was trimmed by 6 bases and J by 5 bases, leaving 14 bases between them. CDR3 sequence: CASSPDSINNSPLHF. The CDR3 DNA reads as TGTGCCAGCAGCCCGGACAGTATAAATAATTCACCCCTCCACTTT.

The CDR3 DNA is TGTGCCAGCAGCCAAGGGCTGGGCACCTACAATGAGCAGTTCTTC. This sequence encodes CASSQGLGTYNEQFF. V is TRBV4-2 and J is TRBJ2-1; D unresolved. V dropped 1 base and J dropped 2 bases, with 9 bases sitting between them. There are 15 residues in the CDR3. Germline CDR1 LGHNA, CDR2 YNFKEQ.

This clone was recorded a few times. The chain joins TRBV3-1 (or the pseudogene TRBV3-2) to TRBJ2-6; D unclear. Trimming pared 5 bases from V and 1 base from J, leaving 6 bases between. The germline V gene has CDR1 LGHDT and CDR2 YNNKEL (reference sequence). The CDR3 runs to 14 residues. The chain's CDR3 is CASSVTSGANVLTF. CDR3 in DNA: TGTGCCAGCAGCGTTACATCTGGGGCCAACGTCCTGACTTTC.

With regard to this clone: At one boundary the junction diverges from the germline segment, which might be a read error. The chain uses TRBV7-9 and TRBJ1-1, with D possibly matching TRBD1 (5 bases). In germline, CDR1 is SEHNR, CDR2 FQNEAQ (reference sequence). The CDR3 covers 13 residues. The CDR3 sequence is CASSLATGAEAFF. DNA for the CDR3: TGTGCCAGCAGCCTAGCTACAGGCGCTGAAGCTTTCTTT.

The V call is TRBV5-1, the J call TRBJ1-1; D call uncertain. Germline V CDR1 and CDR2: SGHRS, YFSETQ. This CDR3 spans 15 amino acids. V was clipped by 4 bases and J by 0 bases, with 13 bases between them. The CDR3 coding sequence is TGCGCCAGCAGCCTACAGATAAATATGAACACTGAAGCTTTCTTT. Its translation is CASSLQINMNTEAFF.

The table lists this clone with many counts. This chain joins TRBV25-1 and TRBJ2-3, with a possible D match to TRBD2 (5 bases). Germline values: CDR1 MGHDK, CDR2 SYGVNS. V dropped 4 bases and J dropped 4 bases, with 15 bases sitting between them. The CDR3 consists of 15 residues. CDR3 sequence: CASSAVLGQADTQYF. The CDR3 bases are TGTGCCAGCAGTGCGGTACTAGGGCAGGCAGATACGCAGTATTTT.

This clone was recorded a few times. The genes are TRBV5-3 and TRBJ2-7; D is ambiguous. TRBV5-3 is labeled an ORF, and its function is uncertain. The CDR3 has 18 residues. Trimming removed 6 bases from V and 2 bases from J, with 27 bases in between. The CDR3 DNA is TGTGCCAGAAATCGACGGGTCAAATTCCTCTACCGAGCCTACGAGCAGTACTTC. Its protein product is CARNRRVKFLYRAYEQYF.

This sequence joins TRBV2 and TRBJ1-6, with unresolved D. This CDR3 has 14 amino acids. Trimming took off 2 bases at V and 11 bases at J, with 13 bases between the two ends. CDR1 is SNHLY, CDR2 FYNNEI, per germline. The CDR3: CASSEMGWRAPLHF. DNA of the CDR3: TGTGCCAGCAGTGAAATGGGGTGGAGGGCACCCCTCCACTTT.

V gene TRBV7-2 combines with J gene TRBJ2-5; TRBD2 agrees at 9 bases. CDR1 is SGHTA and CDR2 is FQGNSA in the germline V gene. The V segment lost 1 base and the J segment 5 bases; nucleotides outside the gene matches: 5. The CDR3 is made up of 15 amino acids. The CDR3 protein is CASSLGGGAGETQYF. The DNA for the CDR3 is TGTGCCAGCAGCTTAGGCGGGGGGGCCGGGGAGACCCAGTACTTC.

The J gene is TRBJ2-1, the V gene TRBV12-3 or TRBV12-4, with D perhaps TRBD1 (5 bases). The CDR3 has 13 residues. V was clipped by 3 bases and J by 9 bases, with 12 bases between them. CDR3 sequence: CASSFAGRGEQFF. The CDR3 nucleotides are TGTGCCAGCAGTTTTGCAGGGCGAGGTGAGCAGTTCTTC.

Concerning this clone itself: In the same sample, other DNA sequences code for this CDR3. The genes are TRBV7-9 and TRBJ1-5; D possibly corresponds to TRBD1 (5 bases). CDR1 is SEHNR, CDR2 FQNEAQ, per germline (reference sequence). Trimming took off 1 base at V and 2 bases at J, with 6 bases between the two ends. The CDR3 is made up of 14 amino acids. The CDR3 here is CASSLGGGNQPQHF. In DNA, the CDR3 is TGTGCCAGCAGCTTAGGGGGGGGCAATCAGCCCCAGCATTTT.

J is TRBJ2-4 and V is TRBV7-2, with D maybe TRBD2 (6 bases). CDR1 and CDR2 (germline): SGHTA, FQGNSA. V was trimmed by 1 base and J by 2 bases, leaving 18 bases between them. The CDR3 is 18 amino acids. The CDR3 loop is CASSLDGAGGVTKNIQYF. In DNA, the CDR3 is TGTGCCAGCAGCTTAGACGGAGCCGGGGGTGTAACCAAAAACATTCAGTACTTC.

This sequence joins TRBV7-2 and TRBJ2-3; D is ambiguous. Per the germline V gene, CDR1 is SGHTA and CDR2 is FQGNSA. The CDR3 has 13 amino acids. V was trimmed by 4 bases and J by 11 bases, leaving 16 bases between them. The DNA of the CDR3 is TGTGCCAGCAGCTACCCCCCCGGTATGGTGCAGTATTTT. Translating it yields CASSYPPGMVQYF.

This sequence joins TRBV20-1 and TRBJ1-2; 10 nucleotides agree with TRBD1. V was clipped by 3 bases and J by 4 bases; unmatched bases: 11. The length of the CDR3 is 16 residues. The germline gives CDR1 DFQATT, CDR2 SNEGSKA (reference sequence). CDR3 nucleotides: TGCAGTGCTAGTAGGGACAGGGGTGGAAGTCTCTATGGCTACACCTTC. Protein product: CSASRDRGGSLYGYTF.